The present TCR beta chain was sequenced within a study of CD8+ T cells in alopecia areata. Indicated treatment: oral pan-JAK inhibitor, 5-10 mg twice daily. There are 14 residues in the CDR3. Trimming left V 7 bases short and J 9 bases short, with 16 bases between. Germline CDR1 and CDR2: LNHNV and YYDKDF (reference sequence). cDNA serving as the sequencing template came from extracted, reverse transcribed RNA. The data were produced by immunoSEQ multiplex PCR, yet TCRdb's version contains in-frame clones alone and is incomplete. This table holds fewer than 200,000 clones, under 60% found once. The J gene is TRBJ1-6, the V gene TRBV15; D remains unclear. The specimen comprised CD8+ T cells sorted from blood, sampled at week 24, from a patient treated with tofacitinib. The TCR originated in a human donor with alopecia areata. CDR3 bases: TGTGCCACCACGAAGGGCCGGGTGGGTTCACCCCTCCACTTT. Encoded protein: CATTKGRVGSPLHF.